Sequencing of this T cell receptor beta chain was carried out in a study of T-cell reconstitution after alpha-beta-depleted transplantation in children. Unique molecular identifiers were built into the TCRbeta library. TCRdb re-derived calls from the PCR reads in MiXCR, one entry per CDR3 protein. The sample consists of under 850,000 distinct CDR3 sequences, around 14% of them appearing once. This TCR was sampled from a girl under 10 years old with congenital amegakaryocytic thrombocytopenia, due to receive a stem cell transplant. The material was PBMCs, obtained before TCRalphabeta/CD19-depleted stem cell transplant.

The CDR3 coding sequence is TGTGCCAGCACCCCAGAGACAGTTTACGAGCAGTACTTC. It yields the protein CASTPETVYEQYF. The V and J genes are TRBV7-9 and TRBJ2-7; TRBD1 is a possible D gene (5 bases). From germline, CDR1 is SEHNR and CDR2 FQNEAQ (reference sequence). The CDR3 length is 13 residues. V lost 7 bases and J 4 bases, leaving 14 bases between the germline ends.